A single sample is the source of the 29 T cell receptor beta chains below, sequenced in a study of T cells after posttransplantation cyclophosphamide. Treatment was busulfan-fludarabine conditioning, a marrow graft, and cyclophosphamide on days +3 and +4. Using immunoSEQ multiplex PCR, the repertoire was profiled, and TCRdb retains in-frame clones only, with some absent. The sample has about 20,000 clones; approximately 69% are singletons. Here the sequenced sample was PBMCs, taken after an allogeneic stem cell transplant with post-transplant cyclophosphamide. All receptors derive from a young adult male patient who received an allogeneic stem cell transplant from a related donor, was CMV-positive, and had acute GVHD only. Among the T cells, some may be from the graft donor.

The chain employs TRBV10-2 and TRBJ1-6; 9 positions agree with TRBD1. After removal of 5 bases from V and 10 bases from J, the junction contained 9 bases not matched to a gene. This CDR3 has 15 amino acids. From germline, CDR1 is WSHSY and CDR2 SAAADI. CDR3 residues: CASSTTGGRRSPLHF. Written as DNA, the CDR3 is TGCGCCAGCAGTACGACAGGGGGACGGCGCTCACCCCTCCACTTT.

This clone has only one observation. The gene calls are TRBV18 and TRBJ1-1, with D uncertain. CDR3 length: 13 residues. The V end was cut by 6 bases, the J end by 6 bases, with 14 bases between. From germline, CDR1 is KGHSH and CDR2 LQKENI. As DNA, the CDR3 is TGTGCCAGCTCCCGGGAGGTGCTGGCTGAAGCTTTCTTT. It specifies CASSREVLAEAFF.

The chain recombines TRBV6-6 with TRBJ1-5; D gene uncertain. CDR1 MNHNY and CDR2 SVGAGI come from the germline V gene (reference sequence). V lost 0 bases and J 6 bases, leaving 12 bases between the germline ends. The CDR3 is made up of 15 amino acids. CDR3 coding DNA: TGTGCCAGCAGTTACTCGAGTGAGGTTGGTCAGCCCCAGCATTTT. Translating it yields CASSYSSEVGQPQHF.

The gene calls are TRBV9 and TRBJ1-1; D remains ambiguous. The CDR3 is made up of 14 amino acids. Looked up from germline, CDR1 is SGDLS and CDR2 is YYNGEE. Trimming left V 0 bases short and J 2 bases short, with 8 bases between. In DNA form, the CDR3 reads TGTGCCAGCAGCGTAGGACACTTTAACACTGAAGCTTTCTTT. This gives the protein CASSVGHFNTEAFF.

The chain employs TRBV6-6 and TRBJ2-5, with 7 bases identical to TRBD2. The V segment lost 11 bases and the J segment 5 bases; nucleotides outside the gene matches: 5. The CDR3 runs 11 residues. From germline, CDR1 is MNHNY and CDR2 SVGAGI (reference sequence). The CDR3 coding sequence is TGTGCCGGCGGGGGTGGGGAGACCCAGTACTTC. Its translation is CAGGGGETQYF.

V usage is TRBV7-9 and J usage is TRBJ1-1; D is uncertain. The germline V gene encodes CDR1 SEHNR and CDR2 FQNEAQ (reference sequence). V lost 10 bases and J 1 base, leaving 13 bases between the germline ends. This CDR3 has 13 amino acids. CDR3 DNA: TGTGCCACCCGGGAGCGGGGGAACACTGAAGCTTTCTTT. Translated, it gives CATRERGNTEAFF.

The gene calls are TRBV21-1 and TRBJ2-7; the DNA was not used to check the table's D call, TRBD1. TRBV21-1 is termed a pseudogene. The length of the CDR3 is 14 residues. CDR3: CARVRTGAAYEQYF. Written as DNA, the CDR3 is TGTGCCAGGGTACGGACAGGAGCTGCCTACGAGCAGTACTTC.

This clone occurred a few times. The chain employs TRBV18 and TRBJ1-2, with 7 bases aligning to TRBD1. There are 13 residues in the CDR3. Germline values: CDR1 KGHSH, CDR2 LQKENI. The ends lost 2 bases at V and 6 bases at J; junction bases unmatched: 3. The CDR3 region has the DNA TGTGCCAGCTCACCAACGACAGGGAATGGCTACACCTTC. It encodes CASSPTTGNGYTF.

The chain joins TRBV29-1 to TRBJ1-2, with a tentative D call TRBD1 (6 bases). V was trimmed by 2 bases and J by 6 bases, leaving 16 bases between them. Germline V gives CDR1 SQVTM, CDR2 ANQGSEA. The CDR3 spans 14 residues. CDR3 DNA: TGCAGCGTTGAAAGGGGCAGGGGAAACAATGGCTACACCTTC. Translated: CSVERGRGNNGYTF. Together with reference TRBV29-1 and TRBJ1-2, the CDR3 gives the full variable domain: SAVISQKPSRDICQRGTSLTIQCQVDSQVTMMFWYRQQPGQSLTLIATANQGSEATYESGFVIDKFPISRPNLTFSTLTVSNMSPEDSSIYLCSVERGRGNNGYTFGSGTRLTVV.

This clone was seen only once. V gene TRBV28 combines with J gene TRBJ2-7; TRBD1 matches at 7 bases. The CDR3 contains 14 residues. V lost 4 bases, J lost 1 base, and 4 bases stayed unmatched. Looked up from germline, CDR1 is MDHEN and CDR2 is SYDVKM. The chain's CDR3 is CASSSPGQSYEQYF. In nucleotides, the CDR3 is TGTGCCAGCAGTTCCCCGGGACAGTCCTACGAGCAGTACTTC.

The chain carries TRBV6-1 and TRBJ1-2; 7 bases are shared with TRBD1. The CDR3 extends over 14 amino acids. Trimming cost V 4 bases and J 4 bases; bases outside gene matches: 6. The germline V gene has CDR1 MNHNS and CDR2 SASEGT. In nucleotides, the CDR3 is TGTGCCAGCAGTGGGGGACAGTTGATCTATGGCTACACCTTC. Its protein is CASSGGQLIYGYTF.

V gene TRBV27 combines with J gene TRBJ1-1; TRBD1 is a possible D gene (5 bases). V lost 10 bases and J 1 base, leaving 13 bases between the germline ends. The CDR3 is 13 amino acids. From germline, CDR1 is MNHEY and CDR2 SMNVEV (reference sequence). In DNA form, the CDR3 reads TGTGCCACCTCAAGGGGAGGGAACACTGAAGCTTTCTTT. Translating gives CATSRGGNTEAFF.

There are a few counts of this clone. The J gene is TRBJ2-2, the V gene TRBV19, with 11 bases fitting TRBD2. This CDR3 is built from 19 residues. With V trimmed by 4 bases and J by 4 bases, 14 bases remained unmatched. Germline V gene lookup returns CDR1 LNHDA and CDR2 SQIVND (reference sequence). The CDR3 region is CASSREFVAGGPSTGELFF. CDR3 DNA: TGTGCCAGTAGTAGGGAGTTTGTAGCGGGGGGGCCGAGCACCGGGGAGCTGTTTTTT.

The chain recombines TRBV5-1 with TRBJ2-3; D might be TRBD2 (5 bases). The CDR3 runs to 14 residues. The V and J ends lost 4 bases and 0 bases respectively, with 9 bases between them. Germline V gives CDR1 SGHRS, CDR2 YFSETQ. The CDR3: CASSQTGSTDTQYF. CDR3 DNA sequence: TGCGCCAGCAGCCAGACGGGGAGCACAGATACGCAGTATTTT.

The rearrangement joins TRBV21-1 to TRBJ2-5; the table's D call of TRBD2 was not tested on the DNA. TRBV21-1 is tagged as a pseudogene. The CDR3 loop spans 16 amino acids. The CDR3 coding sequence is TGTGCCAGCAGCAAAGAACAAGGGACTAGCGAAGAGACCCAGTACTTC. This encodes CASSKEQGTSEETQYF.

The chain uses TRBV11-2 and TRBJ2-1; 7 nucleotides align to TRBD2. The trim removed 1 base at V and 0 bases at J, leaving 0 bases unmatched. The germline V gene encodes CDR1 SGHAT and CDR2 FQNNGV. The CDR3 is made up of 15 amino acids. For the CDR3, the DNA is TGTGCCAGCAGCTTAGCGGGGGGCTCCTACAATGAGCAGTTCTTC. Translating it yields CASSLAGGSYNEQFF.

The CDR3 bases are TGTGCCAGCAGCCCGAGAGGTACGCAGAACACTGAAGCTTTCTTT. Amino acid sequence: CASSPRGTQNTEAFF. The rearrangement links TRBV7-9 to TRBJ1-1; D is ambiguous. Germline V CDR1 and CDR2: SEHNR, FQNEAQ (reference sequence). CDR3 length equals 15 residues. With 5 bases removed from V and 1 base from J, the gap between germline ends came to 14 bases.

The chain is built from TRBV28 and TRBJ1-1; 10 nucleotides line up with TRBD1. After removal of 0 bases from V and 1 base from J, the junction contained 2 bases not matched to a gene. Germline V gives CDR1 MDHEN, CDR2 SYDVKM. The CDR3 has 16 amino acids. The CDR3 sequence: CASSLWGQGTNTEAFF. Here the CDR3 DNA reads TGTGCCAGCAGTTTATGGGGACAGGGGACGAACACTGAAGCTTTCTTT.

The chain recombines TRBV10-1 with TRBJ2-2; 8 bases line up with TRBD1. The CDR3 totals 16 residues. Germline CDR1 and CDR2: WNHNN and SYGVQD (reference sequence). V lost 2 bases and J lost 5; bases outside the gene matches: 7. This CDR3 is CASSEDRGRVTGELFF. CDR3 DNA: TGCGCCAGCAGTGAGGACAGGGGAAGGGTGACCGGGGAGCTGTTTTTT.

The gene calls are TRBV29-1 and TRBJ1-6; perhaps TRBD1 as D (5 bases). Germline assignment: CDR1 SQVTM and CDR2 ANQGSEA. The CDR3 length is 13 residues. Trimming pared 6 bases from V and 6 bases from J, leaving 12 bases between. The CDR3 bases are TGCAGCGTCCGGTTCGGGGGTAATTCACCCCTCCACTTT. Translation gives CSVRFGGNSPLHF. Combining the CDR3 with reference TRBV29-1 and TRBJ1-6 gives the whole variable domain SAVISQKPSRDICQRGTSLTIQCQVDSQVTMMFWYRQQPGQSLTLIATANQGSEATYESGFVIDKFPISRPNLTFSTLTVSNMSPEDSSIYLCSVRFGGNSPLHFGNGTRLTVT.

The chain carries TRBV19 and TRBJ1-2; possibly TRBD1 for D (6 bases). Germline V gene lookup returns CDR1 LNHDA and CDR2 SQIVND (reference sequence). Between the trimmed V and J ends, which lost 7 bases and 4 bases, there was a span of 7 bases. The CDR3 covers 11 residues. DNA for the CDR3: TGTGCCAGTAAAGGGGGCTATGGCTACACCTTC. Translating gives CASKGGYGYTF.

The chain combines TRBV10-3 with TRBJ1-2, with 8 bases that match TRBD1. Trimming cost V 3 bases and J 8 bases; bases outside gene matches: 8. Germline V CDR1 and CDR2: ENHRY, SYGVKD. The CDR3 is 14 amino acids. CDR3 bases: TGTGCCATCAGTGACTATGGACAGGGCATAGGCTACACCTTC. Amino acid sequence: CAISDYGQGIGYTF.

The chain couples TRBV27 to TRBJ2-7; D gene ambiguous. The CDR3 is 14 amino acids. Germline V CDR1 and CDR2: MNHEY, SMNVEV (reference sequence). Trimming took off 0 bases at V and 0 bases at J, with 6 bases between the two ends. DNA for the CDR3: TGTGCCAGCAGTTTATCGAGGAACTCCTACGAGCAGTACTTC. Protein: CASSLSRNSYEQYF.

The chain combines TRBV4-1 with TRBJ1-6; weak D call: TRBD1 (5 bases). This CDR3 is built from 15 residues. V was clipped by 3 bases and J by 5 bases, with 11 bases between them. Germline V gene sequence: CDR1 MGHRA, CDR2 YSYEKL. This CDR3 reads CASSQGRGDNSPLHF. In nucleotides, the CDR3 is TGCGCCAGCAGCCAGGGACGGGGGGATAATTCACCCCTCCACTTT.

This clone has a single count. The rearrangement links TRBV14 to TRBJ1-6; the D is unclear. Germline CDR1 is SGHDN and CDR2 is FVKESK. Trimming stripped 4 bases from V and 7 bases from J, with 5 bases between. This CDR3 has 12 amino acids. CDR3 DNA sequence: TGTGCCAGCAGCCCTCTCAATTCACCCCTCCACTTT. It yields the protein CASSPLNSPLHF.

The CDR3 bases are TGTGCCAGCAGTCAGGACAGGGGGCTTGGTAATGAAAAACTGTTTTTT. Protein sequence: CASSQDRGLGNEKLFF. This chain joins TRBV14 and TRBJ1-4; 11 bases align to TRBD1. The CDR3 is made up of 16 amino acids. The V and J ends lost 6 bases and 4 bases, in that order; junction bases with no gene match: 7. CDR1 and CDR2 (germline): SGHDN, FVKESK.

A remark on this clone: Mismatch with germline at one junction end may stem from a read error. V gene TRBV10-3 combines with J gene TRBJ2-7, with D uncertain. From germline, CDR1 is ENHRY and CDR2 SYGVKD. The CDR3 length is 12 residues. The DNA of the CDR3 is TGTGCCAGCAGTCTTAGCCCCTACGAGCAGTACTTC. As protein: CASSLSPYEQYF.

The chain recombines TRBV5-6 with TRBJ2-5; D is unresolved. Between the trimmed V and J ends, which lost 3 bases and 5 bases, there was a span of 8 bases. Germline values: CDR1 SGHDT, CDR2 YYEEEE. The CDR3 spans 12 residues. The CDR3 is CASSWSRETQYF. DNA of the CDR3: TGTGCCAGCAGCTGGAGTCGGGAGACCCAGTACTTC.

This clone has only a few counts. This chain's CDR3 is CASSLEEYEQYF. The DNA of the CDR3 is TGTGCCAGCAGCTTGGAGGAGTACGAGCAGTACTTC. The chain links TRBV5-4 to TRBJ2-7; D is unclear. Trimming removed 0 bases at V and 4 bases at J, with 5 bases between. The CDR3 loop spans 12 amino acids. Germline lookup yields CDR1 SGHNT and CDR2 YYREEE (reference sequence).